The 19 T cell receptor beta chains below all came from one sample that was sequenced in a study of shared clonotypes between healthy human individuals. Profiling relied on immunoSEQ multiplex PCR, and the TCRdb table lists in-frame clones only, not all of them. Of over 1.4 million clones listed, roughly 95% were seen once; the top ten hold approximately 1.2%. Material: naive CD4+ T cells sorted from blood. The subset was: CD45RA+ positively selected. Receptors were obtained from a man aged 25-45 years in good health.

CDR3 amino acids: CASSVGQRGYEQYF. The CDR3 coding sequence is TGTGCCAGCAGCGTCGGCCAGCGGGGCTACGAGCAGTACTTC. The chain employs TRBV9 and TRBJ2-7; 7 bases are a match to TRBD2. Germline V CDR1 and CDR2: SGDLS, YYNGEE. J was trimmed by 3 bases and V by 2 bases; bases with no gene match: 5. This CDR3 is 14 amino acids long.

This chain links TRBV28 with TRBJ2-4; D may be TRBD2 (6 bases). The CDR3 contains 10 residues. CDR1 MDHEN and CDR2 SYDVKM come from the germline V gene. V lost 6 bases and J lost 12, with 9 bases in between. The CDR3 sequence is CASSGGHQYF. CDR3 sequence (DNA): TGTGCCAGCAGCGGGGGTCATCAGTACTTC.

The V and J genes are TRBV6-1 and TRBJ2-3; 7 bases map to TRBD1. The CDR3 is made up of 16 amino acids. The V gene's germline CDR1 is MNHNS and CDR2 SASEGT. V lost 0 bases and J lost 2; bases outside the gene matches: 5. As DNA, the CDR3 is TGTGCCAGCAGTGAAGCGATGACAGGGTACACAGATACGCAGTATTTT. Translation: CASSEAMTGYTDTQYF.

V usage is TRBV27 and J usage is TRBJ2-3; 8 bases line up with TRBD1. The CDR3 covers 14 residues. V shed 7 bases and J 2 bases; nucleotides not matched to a gene: 5. The germline V gene encodes CDR1 MNHEY and CDR2 SMNVEV (reference sequence). The CDR3 DNA is TGTGCCAGCACCCGACAGGGGTCCACAGATACGCAGTATTTT. This codes for CASTRQGSTDTQYF.

This rearrangement joins TRBV5-4 to TRBJ2-5; 8 bases are shared with TRBD2. V lost 2 bases, J lost 5 bases, and 5 bases stayed unmatched. This CDR3 contains 14 residues. Germline lookup yields CDR1 SGHNT and CDR2 YYREEE (reference sequence). The CDR3: CASSFKREPETQYF. CDR3 nucleotides: TGTGCCAGCAGCTTCAAGCGGGAGCCGGAGACCCAGTACTTC.

The V call is TRBV25-1, the J call TRBJ1-1; a possible D gene is TRBD1 (5 bases). CDR3 size: 16 residues. CDR1 and CDR2 from the germline V gene are MGHDK and SYGVNS. The V end lost 1 base, the J end lost 3 bases, and 15 bases lay between the germline ends. The CDR3 DNA is TGTGCCAGCAGTGAATGGGGCAGGGTAATGGACACTGAAGCTTTCTTT. Translating gives CASSEWGRVMDTEAFF.

On this clone: The sample carries other DNA sequences with the same CDR3. The chain employs TRBV6-5 and TRBJ1-5; 7 bases agree with TRBD1. The length of the CDR3 is 14 residues. The J segment lost 5 bases and the V segment lost 4 bases, leaving 5 bases of the junction unmatched. CDR1 is MNHEY, CDR2 SVGAGI, per germline. The CDR3 reads CASSLTGRDQPQHF. The DNA of the CDR3 is TGTGCCAGCAGTTTGACAGGGAGGGATCAGCCCCAGCATTTT.

Only one count was recorded for this clone. This sequence joins TRBV28 and TRBJ1-5, with unresolved D. V shed 5 bases and J shed 2 bases, with 13 bases lying between them. The CDR3 is made up of 15 amino acids. Germline V lookup: CDR1 MDHEN, CDR2 SYDVKM. The chain's CDR3 is CASSPRGKGNQPQHF. The CDR3 bases are TGTGCCAGCAGTCCGCGAGGGAAGGGCAATCAGCCCCAGCATTTT.

In this sample, this clone turned up a few times. The same CDR3 also results from other DNA sequences found in this sample. This chain joins TRBV5-1 and TRBJ1-1, with 9 bases matching TRBD1. Germline CDR1 SGHRS, CDR2 YFSETQ. With V trimmed by 4 bases and J by 4 bases, 5 bases remained unmatched. The CDR3 runs 14 residues. CDR3 sequence: CASSPQGAGTEAFF. The CDR3 bases are TGCGCCAGCAGCCCACAGGGGGCGGGCACTGAAGCTTTCTTT.

V is TRBV2 and J is TRBJ2-1; TRBD1 aligns across 7 bases. This CDR3 spans 12 amino acids. The J segment lost 7 bases and the V segment lost 5 bases, leaving 2 bases of the junction unmatched. Germline CDR1 is SNHLY and CDR2 is FYNNEI. The CDR3 reads CASSTQGNEQFF. The CDR3 DNA sequence: TGTGCCAGCAGTACACAGGGGAATGAGCAGTTCTTC.

The rearrangement uses TRBV5-1 and TRBJ2-3; 7 nucleotides line up with TRBD2. The trim removed 4 bases at V and 8 bases at J, leaving 10 bases unmatched. This CDR3 has 14 amino acids. Germline CDR1 is SGHRS and CDR2 is YFSETQ. The chain's CDR3 is CASSAGGSQVTQYF. The CDR3 DNA follows: TGCGCCAGCAGCGCTGGCGGGAGCCAGGTTACGCAGTATTTT.

The genes are TRBV5-1 and TRBJ1-5, with 7 nucleotides matching TRBD1. This CDR3 has 14 residues. V was pared by 4 bases and J by 5 bases, with 6 bases of the junction left unmatched. Germline V CDR1 and CDR2: SGHRS, YFSETQ. CDR3 coding DNA: TGCGCCAGCAGCCCCGGGACAGAAGATCAGCCCCAGCATTTT. Protein sequence: CASSPGTEDQPQHF.

V usage is TRBV5-4 and J usage is TRBJ2-3; 8 nucleotides match TRBD2. Trimming at V came to 7 bases and at J to 1 base, leaving 8 bases not matched to a gene. The CDR3 spans 15 residues. Germline values: CDR1 SGHNT, CDR2 YYREEE (reference sequence). This CDR3 is CASGNGGRRTDTQYF. CDR3 bases: TGTGCCAGCGGGAACGGCGGGAGGCGCACAGATACGCAGTATTTT.

The chain links TRBV5-6 to TRBJ2-7; D unclear. The CDR3 has 12 amino acids. With 0 bases removed from V and 4 bases from J, the gap between germline ends came to 5 bases. CDR1 and CDR2 from the germline V gene are SGHDT and YYEEEE. CDR3 in DNA: TGTGCCAGCAGCTTGGGTCGGTACGAGCAGTACTTC. Its translation: CASSLGRYEQYF.

The chain is built from TRBV19 and TRBJ2-1; D is unresolved. V was trimmed by 5 bases and J by 5 bases, leaving 19 bases between them. CDR1 LNHDA and CDR2 SQIVND come from the germline V gene (reference sequence). The CDR3 length is 16 residues. The CDR3 DNA reads TGTGCCAGTAGTGAGAGACACACCACGCTCCACAATGAGCAGTTCTTC. It specifies CASSERHTTLHNEQFF.

The V gene is TRBV5-6, the J gene TRBJ1-5, with D uncertain. The CDR3 is made up of 12 amino acids. Trimming took off 8 bases at V and 2 bases at J, with 8 bases between the two ends. CDR1 is SGHDT, CDR2 YYEEEE, per germline. In DNA form, the CDR3 reads TGTGCCAGAGCAGGTTGCAATCAGCCCCAGCATTTT. This encodes CARAGCNQPQHF.

The chain carries TRBV5-4 and TRBJ2-5; 12 bases align to TRBD1. V gave up 4 bases and J gave up 4 bases; unmatched junction bases: 11. The CDR3 sequence is 17 residues long. Germline CDR1 is SGHNT and CDR2 is YYREEE (reference sequence). The CDR3 reads CASSLPGRDRGPETQYF. The CDR3 DNA sequence: TGTGCCAGCAGCCTGCCGGGCCGGGACAGGGGGCCAGAGACCCAGTACTTC.

The chain couples TRBV5-1 to TRBJ2-2; D is perhaps TRBD1 or TRBD2 (5 bases each). Trimming pared 4 bases from V and 2 bases from J, leaving 21 bases between. The CDR3 consists of 18 residues. The germline gives CDR1 SGHRS, CDR2 YFSETQ. CDR3 residues: CASSVGPIRDPNTGELFF. CDR3 coding DNA: TGCGCCAGCAGCGTAGGACCGATCCGGGACCCTAACACCGGGGAGCTGTTTTTT.

The chain uses TRBV2 and TRBJ2-2; TRBD1 agrees at 7 bases. V lost 2 bases to trimming and J lost 2 bases; unmatched junction nucleotides: 11. From germline, CDR1 is SNHLY and CDR2 FYNNEI. The CDR3 covers 18 residues. The CDR3 region is CASSESGTEGKNTGELFF. CDR3 DNA sequence: TGTGCCAGCAGTGAATCTGGGACAGAAGGAAAAAACACCGGGGAGCTGTTTTTT.